Listed below are T cell receptor beta chains from one sample, sequenced in a study of blood T cell repertoires in COVID-19. The method was immunoSEQ multiplex PCR; TCRdb's version includes in-frame clones alone and lacks a portion of them. The sample yields approximately 200,000 clones, approximately 82% seen once. Sequenced input: peripheral blood. The receptors were gathered from a human donor with acute or convalescent COVID-19. The donor label of this sample is uncertain. The CDR3 runs from the conserved cysteine through the conserved F or W. Each record gives: J gene, clone size, D gene, V gene, CDR3 protein, CDR3 DNA. D genes are given only for firm matches. Size values are once, few and many counts, or a class for expanded clones, and some rows have none.

>TRBJ2-5|-|-|TRBV29-1
CSVERAGSISTQYF
TGCAGCGTTGAAAGAGCGGGCAGCATATCGACCCAGTACTTC
>TRBJ1-1|-|TRBD1|TRBV5-4
CASTDSGTANTEAFF
TGTGCCAGCACCGATAGTGGGACAGCCAACACTGAAGCTTTCTTT
>TRBJ1-3|-|-|TRBV9
CASSPKTDFGNTIYF
TGTGCCAGCAGTCCTAAGACAGATTTTGGAAACACCATATATTTT
>TRBJ2-1|few|TRBD2|TRBV11-1
CASSPRTSGRLDEQFF
TGTGCCAGCAGCCCTCGCACTAGCGGGAGACTGGATGAGCAGTTCTTC
>TRBJ2-7|-|TRBD2|TRBV19
CATQGASGSREQYF
TGTGCCACTCAAGGGGCTAGCGGTAGTCGGGAGCAGTACTTC
>TRBJ1-6|-|TRBD1|TRBV5-1
CASSLLTGDNSPLHF
TGCGCCAGCAGCTTACTGACAGGGGACAATTCACCCCTCCACTTT
>TRBJ2-3|-|-|TRBV29-1
CSVEDFGEFLF
TGCAGCGTTGAAGATTTTGGGGAGTTTTTATTT
>TRBJ1-2|-|-|TRBV21-1
CASSKAPRGLGNGYTF
TGTGCCAGCAGCAAAGCGCCCAGAGGGCTCGGGAATGGCTACACCTTC
>TRBJ1-1|-|-|TRBV19
CASRHTGTTEAFF
TGTGCCAGTAGGCACACAGGGACCACTGAAGCTTTCTTT
>TRBJ2-3|-|TRBD2|TRBV28
CASSPPGLAGGIDTQYF
TGTGCCAGCAGTCCACCGGGACTAGCGGGAGGGATAGATACGCAGTATTTT
>TRBJ2-1|-|-|TRBV19
CASSRGSSYNEQFF
TGTGCCAGTAGTAGAGGGAGCTCCTACAATGAGCAGTTCTTC
>TRBJ2-5|-|TRBD2|TRBV7-2
CASSNRAGGGVETQYF
TGTGCCAGCAGCAATAGGGCGGGAGGGGGAGTGGAGACCCAGTACTTC
>TRBJ1-1|-|TRBD1|TRBV7-9
CASSPRTGMNTEAFF
TGTGCCAGCAGCCCTCGGACAGGAATGAACACTGAAGCTTTCTTT
>TRBJ2-3|-|-|TRBV9
CASSETSLGDTQYF
TGTGCCAGCAGCGAGACTAGTTTAGGGGATACGCAGTATTTT
>TRBJ1-1|few|TRBD1|TRBV27
CASSYRWKRTGLNTEAFF
TGTGCCAGCAGTTACCGATGGAAGCGGACAGGCTTGAACACTGAAGCTTTCTTT
>TRBJ1-3|-|TRBD1|TRBV12-3/TRBV12-4
CASSGQGGNTIYF
TGTGCCAGCAGTGGACAGGGAGGAAACACCATATATTTT
>TRBJ2-3|-|TRBD2|TRBV4-2
CASSLGLAADTQYF
TGTGCCAGCAGCCTAGGACTAGCGGCAGATACGCAGTATTTT
>TRBJ2-3|-|-|TRBV18
CASSPPLSGGTDMQYF
TGTGCCAGCTCACCACCTCTTTCCGGTGGCACAGATATGCAGTATTTT
>TRBJ1-1|few|-|TRBV2
CASSEVRANTEAFF
TGTGCCAGCAGTGAAGTCAGGGCGAACACTGAAGCTTTCTTT
>TRBJ1-6|-|-|TRBV7-2
CASSPRGGIGSPLHF
TGTGCCAGCAGCCCACGGGGGGGGATCGGTTCACCCCTCCACTTT
>TRBJ2-2|-|TRBD2|TRBV10-3
CAIRGTSGAAGELFF
TGTGCCATCAGGGGGACTAGCGGGGCCGCCGGGGAGCTGTTTTTT
>TRBJ1-1|-|-|TRBV6-5
CASSYLRQTEAFF
TGTGCCAGCAGTTATCTTCGACAGACTGAAGCTTTCTTT
>TRBJ2-1|-|-|TRBV19
CASRPGSSYNEQFF
TGTGCCAGTCGACCGGGAAGCTCCTACAATGAGCAGTTCTTC
>TRBJ1-4|-|-|TRBV9
CASSGQGAVYEKLFF
TGTGCCAGCAGCGGTCAAGGGGCGGTGTATGAAAAACTGTTTTTT
>TRBJ1-6|-|-|TRBV19
CASSTVAGQKNSPLHF
TGTGCCAGTAGTACGGTGGCCGGACAGAAAAATTCACCCCTCCACTTT
>TRBJ2-5|-|-|TRBV29-1
CSHNPGGETQYF
TGCAGCCATAATCCTGGAGGAGAGACCCAGTACTTC